The 32 T cell receptor beta chains reported below all come from one sample, sequenced in a study of CD8+ T cells in alopecia areata. Reverse transcription of extracted RNA yielded cDNA, which provided the sequencing template. TCRdb's copy holds only in-frame clones and misses some; the assay was immunoSEQ multiplex PCR. The sample contains about 200,000 clones, more than 45% of which appear only once. Treatment specified: oral pan-JAK inhibitor, 5-10 mg twice daily. Sequencing was performed on CD4+ T cells sorted from blood, taken at week 4, from a patient treated with tofacitinib. These receptors all come from a human donor with alopecia areata.

The sample holds one count of this clone. This chain uses TRBV30 with TRBJ1-2, with D maybe TRBD1 (5 bases). Deletions cut 1 base from V and 4 bases from J, with 10 bases between. Germline V gene data show CDR1 as GTSNPN and CDR2 as SVGIG (reference sequence). The CDR3 is 13 amino acids. The CDR3 DNA reads as TGTGCCTGGAGTGAGGTCGGGACCTATGGCTACACCTTC. Protein sequence: CAWSEVGTYGYTF.

CDR3 in amino acids: CASTGPYWGNTIYF. The CDR3 DNA is TGTGCCAGCACAGGACCGTATTGGGGAAACACCATATATTTT. V gene TRBV25-1 combines with J gene TRBJ1-3; D not resolved. The V and J ends lost 7 bases and 4 bases respectively, with 14 bases between them. This CDR3 comprises 14 residues. CDR1 is MGHDK, CDR2 SYGVNS, per germline.

This clone has a handful of counts. V usage is TRBV10-3 and J usage is TRBJ1-5, with 10 bases identical to TRBD1. Germline values: CDR1 ENHRY, CDR2 SYGVKD. The CDR3 is 15 amino acids. V was clipped by 8 bases and J by 2 bases; unmatched bases: 6. CDR3 region: CAISGTGDGNQPQHF. The CDR3 region has the DNA TGTGCCATCTCCGGGACAGGGGATGGCAATCAGCCCCAGCATTTT.

This rearrangement joins TRBV29-1 to TRBJ2-1; 7 nucleotides match TRBD1. Germline loops: CDR1 SQVTM, CDR2 ANQGSEA. Trimming at V came to 7 bases and at J to 0 bases, leaving 6 bases not matched to a gene. CDR3 length: 14 amino acids. In nucleotides, the CDR3 is TGCAGCGCCCTAGACAGGGTCTCCTACAATGAGCAGTTCTTC. Protein product: CSALDRVSYNEQFF.

The chain joins TRBV29-1 to TRBJ2-2; D not resolved. Per germline, CDR1 SQVTM and CDR2 ANQGSEA. This CDR3 has 11 amino acids. Trimming pared 4 bases from V and 6 bases from J, leaving 6 bases between. The CDR3 DNA sequence: TGCAGCGTTGCAAGCCCCGGGGAGCTGTTTTTT. The encoded protein is CSVASPGELFF.

This clone was recorded a few times. The chain combines TRBV29-1 with TRBJ2-6; TRBD2 matches 8 bases. The V segment lost 7 bases and the J segment 1 base; nucleotides outside the gene matches: 3. Germline CDR1 is SQVTM and CDR2 is ANQGSEA. CDR3 size: 14 residues. The CDR3 spells CSAGGVSGANVLTF. The CDR3 region has the DNA TGCAGCGCGGGAGGGGTTTCTGGGGCCAACGTCCTGACTTTC.

In its sample, this clone was seen once. The V gene is TRBV13, the J gene TRBJ2-3, with 9 nucleotides matching TRBD1. The CDR3 consists of 15 residues. Germline lookup yields CDR1 PRHDT and CDR2 FYEKMQ (reference sequence). Trimming removed 5 bases from V and 5 bases from J; junction bases left unmatched: 8. The CDR3 nucleotides read TGTGCCAGCAGCCCCTACAGGGGGCGGGGAGATACGCAGTATTTT. Translation: CASSPYRGRGDTQYF.

The chain couples TRBV30 to TRBJ1-6, with D possibly TRBD1 on 5 matching bases. The CDR3 totals 13 residues. CDR1 and CDR2 from the germline V gene are GTSNPN and SVGIG (reference sequence). Trimming shortened V by 3 bases and J by 13 bases, and 16 bases separated the two germline ends. The CDR3, as DNA: TGTGCCTGGAGCCCGGGGCCCCAGTGGCCCCTCCACTTT. Its protein is CAWSPGPQWPLHF.

This clone was seen a handful of times. This rearrangement joins TRBV4-3 to TRBJ1-6; D remains unclear. Germline V gene lookup returns CDR1 LGHNA and CDR2 YSLEER. V was pared by 0 bases and J by 4 bases, with 10 bases between. The CDR3 spans 16 residues. In DNA form, the CDR3 reads TGCGCCAGCAGCCAAGACGCGGCCCCTTATAATTCACCCCTCCACTTT. Amino acid sequence: CASSQDAAPYNSPLHF.

This chain connects TRBV5-1 to TRBJ2-1; no definite D call. V lost 0 bases, J lost 7 bases, and 11 bases lay in between. Germline V gene data show CDR1 as SGHRS and CDR2 as YFSETQ. The CDR3 is 14 residues long. CDR3 sequence (DNA): TGCGCCAGCAGCTTGGGTTCTTCAGGAAATGAGCAGTTCTTC. Its translation: CASSLGSSGNEQFF.

V usage is TRBV29-1 and J usage is TRBJ2-3; D might be TRBD2 (6 bases). The CDR3 contains 13 residues. Germline CDR1 SQVTM, CDR2 ANQGSEA. Trimming removed 7 bases from V and 4 bases from J, with 15 bases in between. The CDR3 nucleotides are TGCAGCGCTCGACTAGTTCTGGCAGATACGCAGTATTTT. Protein sequence: CSARLVLADTQYF.

V is TRBV29-1 and J is TRBJ1-1; D gene ambiguous. V gave up 4 bases and J gave up 3 bases, with 12 bases separating them. Germline CDR1 and CDR2: SQVTM and ANQGSEA. This CDR3 is 13 amino acids long. The CDR3: CSVVRGIDTEAFF. CDR3 sequence (DNA): TGCAGCGTTGTTCGGGGAATAGACACTGAAGCTTTCTTT.

This sequence joins TRBV18 and TRBJ2-7; D possibly corresponds to TRBD2 (5 bases). The CDR3 has 17 residues. Germline CDR1 is KGHSH and CDR2 is LQKENI. V lost 2 bases to trimming and J lost 1 base, with 18 bases between them. The CDR3 DNA sequence: TGTGCCAGCTCACCAAACGTGAGGGAAGGGCCGTCCTACGAGCAGTACTTC. Translating it yields CASSPNVREGPSYEQYF. Supplemented by reference TRBV18 and TRBJ2-7, the full variable domain reads NAGVMQNPRHLVRRRGQEARLRCSPMKGHSHVYWYRQLPEEGLKFMVYLQKENIIDESGMPKERFSAEFPKEGPSILRIQQVVRGDSAAYFCASSPNVREGPSYEQYFGPGTRLTVT.

The J gene is TRBJ1-2, the V gene TRBV7-3, with D possibly being TRBD1 (5 bases). This CDR3 contains 14 residues. The germline V gene encodes CDR1 SGHTA and CDR2 FQGTGA. V gave up 5 bases and J gave up 2 bases, with 12 bases separating them. CDR3 region: CASSPGPANYGYTF. The CDR3 DNA sequence: TGTGCCAGCAGCCCGGGACCCGCCAACTATGGCTACACCTTC. Based on the CDR3 plus reference TRBV7-3 and TRBJ1-2, the full variable domain is GAGVSQTPSNKVTEKGKYVELRCDPISGHTALYWYRQSLGQGPEFLIYFQGTGAADDSGLPNDRFFAVRPEGSVSTLKIQRTERGDSAVYLCASSPGPANYGYTFGSGTRLTVV.

CDR3 sequence (DNA): TGCGCCAGCAGCTTCGGAACACCAGCGGAGGGCTATGGCTACACCTTC. Its translation is CASSFGTPAEGYGYTF. The chain combines TRBV5-1 with TRBJ1-2; D unclear. This CDR3 is built from 16 residues. The germline V gene encodes CDR1 SGHRS and CDR2 YFSETQ. Trimming stripped 2 bases from V and 4 bases from J, with 18 bases between.

This clone turned up a few times. The gene calls are TRBV14 and TRBJ1-1; D is ambiguous. Trimming removed 3 bases at V and 2 bases at J, with 10 bases between. The germline V gene encodes CDR1 SGHDN and CDR2 FVKESK. This CDR3 has 14 amino acids. As DNA, the CDR3 is TGTGCCAGCAGCCACAGAACTCATAACACTGAAGCTTTCTTT. This sequence encodes CASSHRTHNTEAFF. The full variable domain, with the rest looked up from reference TRBV14 and TRBJ1-1, is EAGVTQFPSHSVIEKGQTVTLRCDPISGHDNLYWYRRVMGKEIKFLLHFVKESKQDESGMPNNRFLAERTGGTYSTLKVQPAELEDSGVYFCASSHRTHNTEAFFGQGTRLTVV.

The chain combines TRBV19 with TRBJ2-2, with TRBD2 matching over 7 bases. V lost 6 bases to trimming and J lost 0 bases; unmatched junction nucleotides: 4. CDR3 length equals 15 residues. Germline V gene data show CDR1 as LNHDA and CDR2 as SQIVND (reference sequence). The CDR3 spells CASRGLAANTGELFF. The CDR3 region has the DNA TGTGCCAGTAGAGGTCTAGCGGCGAACACCGGGGAGCTGTTTTTT. The full variable domain, completed using reference TRBV19 and TRBJ2-2, is DGGITQSPKYLFRKEGQNVTLSCEQNLNHDAMYWYRQDPGQGLRLIYYSQIVNDFQKGDIAEGYSVSREKKESFPLTVTSAQKNPTAFYLCASRGLAANTGELFFGEGSRLTVL.

The chain couples TRBV6-1 to TRBJ2-7; D call uncertain. V lost 3 bases and J 2 bases, leaving 8 bases between the germline ends. The germline gives CDR1 MNHNS, CDR2 SASEGT. This CDR3 has 13 residues. The CDR3 bases are TGTGCCAGCAGTGACCCTGGGCCCTACGAGCAGTACTTC. It specifies CASSDPGPYEQYF.

This chain uses TRBV5-4 with TRBJ2-1; 8 positions match TRBD2. Germline CDR1 reads SGHNT; CDR2 reads YYREEE (reference sequence). V was pared by 0 bases and J by 3 bases, with 2 bases of the junction left unmatched. CDR3 length equals 15 residues. The CDR3 bases are TGTGCCAGCAGCTTGGTAGCGGGGATCTACAATGAGCAGTTCTTC. It codes for CASSLVAGIYNEQFF.

The V gene is TRBV5-1, the J gene TRBJ2-2; D gene unclear. Trimming shortened V by 4 bases and J by 0 bases, and 10 bases separated the two germline ends. The CDR3 totals 15 residues. Looked up from germline, CDR1 is SGHRS and CDR2 is YFSETQ. The CDR3 loop is CASSRDRPNTGELFF. Written as DNA, the CDR3 is TGCGCCAGCAGCCGCGACCGCCCGAACACCGGGGAGCTGTTTTTT.

This chain connects TRBV9 to TRBJ2-5, with 7 nucleotides matching TRBD2. The CDR3 loop spans 15 amino acids. The V segment lost 4 bases and the J segment 3 bases; nucleotides outside the gene matches: 9. CDR1 is SGDLS and CDR2 is YYNGEE in the germline V gene. CDR3 loop: CASSYVASGKETQYF. The CDR3 coding sequence is TGTGCCAGCAGCTACGTCGCTAGCGGTAAAGAGACCCAGTACTTC. The variable domain in full, with the rest retrieved from reference TRBV9 and TRBJ2-5, is DSGVTQTPKHLITATGQRVTLRCSPRSGDLSVYWYQQSLDQGLQFLIQYYNGEERAKGNILERFSAQQFPDLHSELNLSSLELGDSALYFCASSYVASGKETQYFGPGTRLLVL.

The chain recombines TRBV6-6 with TRBJ1-2, with D perhaps TRBD1 (5 bases). Germline values: CDR1 MNHNY, CDR2 SVGAGI (reference sequence). The CDR3 contains 14 residues. V lost 2 bases and J 6 bases, leaving 13 bases between the germline ends. CDR3 in amino acids: CASSYLHGADGYTF. For the CDR3, the DNA is TGTGCCAGCAGTTACCTCCACGGGGCTGATGGCTACACCTTC.

This clone has only a few counts. This chain connects TRBV29-1 to TRBJ1-5; TRBD1 aligns across 9 bases. The CDR3 consists of 13 residues. Germline V lookup: CDR1 SQVTM, CDR2 ANQGSEA. J lost 7 bases, V lost 0 bases, and 1 base had no gene match. The CDR3, as DNA: TGCAGCGTTGAAGAGGACAGGGGACAGCCCCAGCATTTT. This sequence encodes CSVEEDRGQPQHF. Filled out from reference TRBV29-1 and TRBJ1-5, the complete variable domain reads SAVISQKPSRDICQRGTSLTIQCQVDSQVTMMFWYRQQPGQSLTLIATANQGSEATYESGFVIDKFPISRPNLTFSTLTVSNMSPEDSSIYLCSVEEDRGQPQHFGDGTRLSIL.

There are a few counts of this clone. CDR3 DNA sequence: TGCGCCAGCAGCCAAGACGGGTACAGGGGAGACCAAGGCTACACCTTC. Protein product: CASSQDGYRGDQGYTF. V gene TRBV4-3 combines with J gene TRBJ1-2, with 7 bases fitting TRBD1. The V segment lost 0 bases and the J segment 8 bases; nucleotides outside the gene matches: 12. CDR1 LGHNA and CDR2 YSLEER come from the germline V gene. The length of the CDR3 is 16 residues.

The chain has TRBV6-5 and TRBJ1-2, with D unresolved. V shed 0 bases and J shed 0 bases, with 8 bases lying between them. Looked up from germline, CDR1 is MNHEY and CDR2 is SVGAGI. The CDR3 is made up of 15 amino acids. The CDR3 spells CASSYSGSSNYGYTF. In DNA form, the CDR3 reads TGTGCCAGCAGTTACTCGGGCAGCTCTAACTATGGCTACACCTTC.

This chain joins TRBV30 and TRBJ1-6, with D uncertain. V dropped 2 bases and J dropped 7 bases, with 6 bases sitting between them. This CDR3 has 12 amino acids. Germline V gene sequence: CDR1 GTSNPN, CDR2 SVGIG (reference sequence). CDR3 bases: TGTGCCTGGAGTAATCGAAATTCACCCCTCCACTTT. It codes for CAWSNRNSPLHF.

The CDR3: CASSLGGLETQYF. In DNA form, the CDR3 reads TGTGCCAGCAGCCTTGGGGGGCTGGAGACCCAGTACTTC. The rearrangement joins TRBV6-5 to TRBJ2-5; TRBD1 or TRBD2 may be the D gene (6 bases each). V was clipped by 6 bases and J by 5 bases, with 13 bases between them. The CDR3 length is 13 residues. Germline values: CDR1 MNHEY, CDR2 SVGAGI.

The genes are TRBV11-2 and TRBJ2-2, with 7 bases lining up with TRBD1. Germline loops: CDR1 SGHAT, CDR2 FQNNGV. The CDR3 loop spans 16 amino acids. After removal of 5 bases from V and 2 bases from J, the junction contained 8 bases not matched to a gene. In DNA form, the CDR3 reads TGTGCCAGCAGCGGACGACAGGGTCTCAACACCGGGGAGCTGTTTTTT. It encodes CASSGRQGLNTGELFF.

This clone was detected a few times. This chain connects TRBV6-6 to TRBJ1-1, with 11 bases lining up with TRBD1. Unmatched junction bases numbered 8, after V lost 6 bases and J lost 8 bases. The CDR3 has 14 amino acids. Germline V gene sequence: CDR1 MNHNY, CDR2 SVGAGI (reference sequence). The DNA of the CDR3 is TGTGCCAGCAGGGGAGGGACAGGGGGTGAGGAAGCTTTCTTT. Translating it yields CASRGGTGGEEAFF.

The rearrangement joins TRBV7-9 to TRBJ2-3, with TRBD1 as a possible D gene (6 bases). From germline, CDR1 is SEHNR and CDR2 FQNEAQ (reference sequence). The length of the CDR3 is 14 residues. V shed 3 bases and J shed 0 bases, with 7 bases lying between them. CDR3 amino acids: CASSLGHSTDTQYF. CDR3 DNA sequence: TGTGCCAGCAGCTTGGGACATAGCACAGATACGCAGTATTTT.

This clone has just a few counts. The chain recombines TRBV29-1 with TRBJ1-1; a weak D match, TRBD1 (6 bases). Trimming took off 4 bases at V and 4 bases at J, with 13 bases between the two ends. Germline assignment: CDR1 SQVTM and CDR2 ANQGSEA. This CDR3 spans 13 amino acids. CDR3 bases: TGCAGCGTTGGAGTCACAGGGTTCACTGAAGCTTTCTTT. Its translation is CSVGVTGFTEAFF.

CDR3 sequence reads: CSVEAANSYNEQFF. In DNA, the CDR3 is TGCAGCGTTGAAGCAGCTAACTCCTACAATGAGCAGTTCTTC. V and J are TRBV29-1 and TRBJ2-1; no firm D call. Germline V lookup: CDR1 SQVTM, CDR2 ANQGSEA. This CDR3 spans 14 amino acids. Trimming stripped 1 base from V and 0 bases from J, with 7 bases between.